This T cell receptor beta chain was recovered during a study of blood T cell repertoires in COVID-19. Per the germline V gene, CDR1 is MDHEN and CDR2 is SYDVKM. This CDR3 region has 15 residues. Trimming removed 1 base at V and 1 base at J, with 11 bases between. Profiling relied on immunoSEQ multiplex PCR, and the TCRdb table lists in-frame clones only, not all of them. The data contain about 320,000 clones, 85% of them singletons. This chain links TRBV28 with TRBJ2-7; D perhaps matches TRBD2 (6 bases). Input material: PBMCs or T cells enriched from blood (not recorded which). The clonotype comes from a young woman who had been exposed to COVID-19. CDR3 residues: CASSLSPRGSYEQYF. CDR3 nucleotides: TGTGCCAGCAGTTTATCCCCCCGGGGGTCCTACGAGCAGTACTTC. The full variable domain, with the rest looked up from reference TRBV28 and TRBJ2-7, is DVKVTQSSRYLVKRTGEKVFLECVQDMDHENMFWYRQDPGLGLRLIYFSYDVKMKEKGDIPEGYSVSREKKERFSLILESASTNQTSMYLCASSLSPRGSYEQYFGPGTRLTVT.